This entry is about one TCR beta chain. The record originates from a study of blood T cell repertoires in COVID-19. TCRdb keeps only in-frame clones here, not all; method: immunoSEQ multiplex PCR. The top ten clones hold approximately 1.2% of a sample with 250,000 to 300,000 clones, about 91% of them seen once. Allocation to cohorts depended on clinical history reported by the participants. V shed 1 base and J 2 bases; nucleotides not matched to a gene: 7. The germline CDR1 and CDR2 sequences are LGHDT and YNNKEL (reference sequence). The CDR3 runs to 17 residues. The source material was PBMCs or T cells enriched from blood (not recorded which). The rearrangement joins TRBV3-1 (or the pseudogene TRBV3-2) to TRBJ2-3, with 9 bases aligning to TRBD2. This TCR came from a human donor in a cohort exposed to, infected with or recovered from COVID-19 (not recorded which). The donor label of this sample is uncertain. The CDR3 protein is CASSQGGREGFTDTQYF. CDR3 bases: TGTGCCAGCAGCCAAGGCGGGAGGGAGGGATTCACAGATACGCAGTATTTT.